In its sample, the clone carrying this T cell receptor (beta chain) was seen once. With V trimmed by 4 bases and J by 4 bases, 5 bases remained unmatched. Per the germline V gene, CDR1 is SGHTA and CDR2 is FQGNSA. The CDR3 has 14 amino acids. The data originate from a study of blood T cell repertoires in COVID-19. Study information: The samples span acute and convalescent COVID-19 from the United States, Italy and Spain. Sample material is recorded as cDNA or gDNA derived from T cells, B-cell-depleted T cells, or PBMCs.

In the study's own analysis: Amplification of reference gene primers provided the estimated nucleated cell counts. Measured with immunoSEQ multiplex PCR; TCRdb has only the in-frame clones, and not every one. The V and J calls and clone size were taken over from that table, and D and trimming were inferred from the DNA. The repertoire consists of about 130,000 clones, with about 80% occurring once and the leading ten covering more than 35%. This clonotype originated in a man aged 35 to 55 with active or convalescent COVID-19. Source material: peripheral blood. The V call is TRBV7-2, the J call TRBJ1-1, with 8 nucleotides matching TRBD1. CDR3 bases: TGTGCCAGCAGCTCCTACAGGGGGAGCACTGAAGCTTTCTTT. It is translated as CASSSYRGSTEAFF.